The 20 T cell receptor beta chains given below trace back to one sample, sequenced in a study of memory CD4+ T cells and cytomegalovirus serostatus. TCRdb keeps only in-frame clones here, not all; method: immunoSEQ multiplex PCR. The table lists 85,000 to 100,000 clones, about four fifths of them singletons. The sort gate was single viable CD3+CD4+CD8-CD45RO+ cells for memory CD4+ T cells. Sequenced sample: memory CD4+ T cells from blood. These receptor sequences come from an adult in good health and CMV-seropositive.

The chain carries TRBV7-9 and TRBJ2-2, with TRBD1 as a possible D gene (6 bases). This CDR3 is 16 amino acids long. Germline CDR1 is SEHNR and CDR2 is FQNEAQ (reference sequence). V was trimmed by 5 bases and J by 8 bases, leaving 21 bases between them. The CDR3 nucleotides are TGTGCCAGCAGCCCCGGGACGCTCCCCAGGGGTGGGGAGCTGTTTTTT. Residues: CASSPGTLPRGGELFF.

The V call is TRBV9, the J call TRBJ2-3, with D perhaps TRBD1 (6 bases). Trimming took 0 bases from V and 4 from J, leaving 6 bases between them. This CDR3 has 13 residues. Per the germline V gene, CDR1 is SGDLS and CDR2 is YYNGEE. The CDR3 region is CASSVGQADTQYF. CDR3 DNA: TGTGCCAGCAGCGTAGGACAGGCAGATACGCAGTATTTT.

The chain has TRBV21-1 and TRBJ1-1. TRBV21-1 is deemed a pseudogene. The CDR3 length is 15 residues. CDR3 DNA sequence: TGTGCCAGCAGCAAAGCATCTCTAGGGAACACTGAAGCTTTCTTT. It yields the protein CASSKASLGNTEAFF.

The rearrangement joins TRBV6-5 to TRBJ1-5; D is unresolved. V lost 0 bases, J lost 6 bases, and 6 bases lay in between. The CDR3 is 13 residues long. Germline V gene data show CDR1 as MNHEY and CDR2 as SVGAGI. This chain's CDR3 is CASSYSIGQPQHF. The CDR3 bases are TGTGCCAGCAGTTACTCGATTGGTCAGCCCCAGCATTTT.

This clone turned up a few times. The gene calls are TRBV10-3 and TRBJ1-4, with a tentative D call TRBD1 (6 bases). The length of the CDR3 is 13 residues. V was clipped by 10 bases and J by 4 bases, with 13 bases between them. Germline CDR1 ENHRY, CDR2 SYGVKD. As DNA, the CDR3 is TGTGCCAGTTCCGGGGGCATTAATGAAAAACTGTTTTTT. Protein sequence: CASSGGINEKLFF.

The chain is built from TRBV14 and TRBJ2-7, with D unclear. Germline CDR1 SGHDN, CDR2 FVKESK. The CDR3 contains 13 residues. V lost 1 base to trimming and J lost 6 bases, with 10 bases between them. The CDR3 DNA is TGTGCCAGCAGCCAAGTCGGGTGGGGCGAGCAGTACTTC. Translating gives CASSQVGWGEQYF.

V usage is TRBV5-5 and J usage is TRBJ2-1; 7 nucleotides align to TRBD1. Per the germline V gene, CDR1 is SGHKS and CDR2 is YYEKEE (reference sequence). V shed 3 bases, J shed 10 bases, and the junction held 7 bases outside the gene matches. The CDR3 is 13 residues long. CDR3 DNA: TGTGCCAGCAGCTCTCCAGGGGGAAAGGAGCAGTTCTTC. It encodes CASSSPGGKEQFF.

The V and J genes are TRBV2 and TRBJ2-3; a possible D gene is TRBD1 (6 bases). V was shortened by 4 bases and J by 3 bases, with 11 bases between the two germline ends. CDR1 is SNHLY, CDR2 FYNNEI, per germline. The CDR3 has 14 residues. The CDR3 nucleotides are TGTGCCAGCAGTGTTGGACAGTTAACAGATACGCAGTATTTT. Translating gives CASSVGQLTDTQYF. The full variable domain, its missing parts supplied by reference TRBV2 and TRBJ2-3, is EPEVTQTPSHQVTQMGQEVILRCVPISNHLYFYWYRQILGQKVEFLVSFYNNEISEKSEIFDDQFSVERPDGSNFTLKIRSTKLEDSAMYFCASSVGQLTDTQYFGPGTRLTVL.

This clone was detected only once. For the CDR3, the DNA is TGCGCCAGCAGCTTGGCCCCCCAGGGGGCTGGGATTTGGACCGGGGAGCTGTTTTTT. Translation: CASSLAPQGAGIWTGELFF. The chain combines TRBV5-1 with TRBJ2-2; 8 bases are a match to TRBD1. Germline loops: CDR1 SGHRS, CDR2 YFSETQ. The CDR3 has 19 amino acids. V was clipped by 0 bases and J by 5 bases; unmatched bases: 15.

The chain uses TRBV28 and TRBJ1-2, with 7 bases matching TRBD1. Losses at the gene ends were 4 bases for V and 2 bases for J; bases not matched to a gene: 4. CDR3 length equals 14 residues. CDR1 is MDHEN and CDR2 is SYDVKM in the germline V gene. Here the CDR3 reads CASSSADRNYGYTF. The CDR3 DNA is TGTGCCAGCAGTTCCGCGGACAGGAACTATGGCTACACCTTC.

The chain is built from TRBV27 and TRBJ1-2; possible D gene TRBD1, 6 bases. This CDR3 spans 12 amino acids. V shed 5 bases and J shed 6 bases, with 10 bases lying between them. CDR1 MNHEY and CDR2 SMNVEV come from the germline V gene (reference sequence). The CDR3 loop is CASSTTGNGYTF. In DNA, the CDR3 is TGTGCCAGCAGTACCACAGGGAATGGCTACACCTTC.

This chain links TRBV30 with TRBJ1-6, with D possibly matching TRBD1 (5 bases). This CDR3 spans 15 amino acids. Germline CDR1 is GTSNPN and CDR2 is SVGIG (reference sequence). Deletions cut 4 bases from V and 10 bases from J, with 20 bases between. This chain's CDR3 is CAWTPGEGYSSPLHF. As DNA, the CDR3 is TGTGCCTGGACCCCGGGGGAGGGATACTCGTCACCCCTCCACTTT.

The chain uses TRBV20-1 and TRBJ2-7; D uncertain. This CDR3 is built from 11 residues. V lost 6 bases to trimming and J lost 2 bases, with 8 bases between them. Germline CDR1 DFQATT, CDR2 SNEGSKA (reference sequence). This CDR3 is CSALLAYEQYF. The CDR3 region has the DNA TGCAGTGCCCTTCTGGCCTACGAGCAGTACTTC.

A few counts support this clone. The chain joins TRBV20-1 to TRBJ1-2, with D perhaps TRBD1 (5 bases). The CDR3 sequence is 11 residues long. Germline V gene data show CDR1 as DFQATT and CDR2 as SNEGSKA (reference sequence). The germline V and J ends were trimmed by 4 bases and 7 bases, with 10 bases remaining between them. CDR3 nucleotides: TGCAGTGCTATCCGGGGCCGTGGCTACACCTTC. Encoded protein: CSAIRGRGYTF.

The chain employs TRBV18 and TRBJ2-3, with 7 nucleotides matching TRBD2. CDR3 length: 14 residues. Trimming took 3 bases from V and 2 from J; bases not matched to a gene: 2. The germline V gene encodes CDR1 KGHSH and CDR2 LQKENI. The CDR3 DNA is TGTGCCAGCTCACCCCGGGACTACACAGATACGCAGTATTTT. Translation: CASSPRDYTDTQYF.

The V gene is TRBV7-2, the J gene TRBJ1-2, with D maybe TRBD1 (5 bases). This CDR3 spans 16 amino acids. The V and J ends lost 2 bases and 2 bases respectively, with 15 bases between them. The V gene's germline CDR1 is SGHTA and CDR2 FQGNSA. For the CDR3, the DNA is TGTGCCAGCAGCTTAACCCCACGGGGGGGGAACTATGGCTACACCTTC. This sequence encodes CASSLTPRGGNYGYTF.

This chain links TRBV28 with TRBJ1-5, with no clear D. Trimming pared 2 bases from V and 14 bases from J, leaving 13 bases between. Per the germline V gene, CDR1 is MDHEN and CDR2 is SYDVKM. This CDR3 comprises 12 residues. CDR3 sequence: CASSLVGSTKHF. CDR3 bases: TGTGCCAGCAGTTTAGTCGGCAGTACCAAGCATTTT.

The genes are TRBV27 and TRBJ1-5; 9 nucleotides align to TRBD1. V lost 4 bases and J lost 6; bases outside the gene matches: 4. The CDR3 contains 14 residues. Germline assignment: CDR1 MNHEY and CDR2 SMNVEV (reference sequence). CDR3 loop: CASSSQGAGQPQHF. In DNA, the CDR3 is TGTGCCAGCAGTTCACAGGGGGCTGGTCAGCCCCAGCATTTT.

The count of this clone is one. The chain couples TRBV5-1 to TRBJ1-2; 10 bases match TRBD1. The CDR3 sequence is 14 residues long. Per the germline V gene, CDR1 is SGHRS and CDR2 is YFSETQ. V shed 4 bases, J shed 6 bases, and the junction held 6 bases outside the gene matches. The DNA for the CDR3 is TGCGCCAGCAGCCCCCGGACAGGGGGTGATGGCTACACCTTC. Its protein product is CASSPRTGGDGYTF.

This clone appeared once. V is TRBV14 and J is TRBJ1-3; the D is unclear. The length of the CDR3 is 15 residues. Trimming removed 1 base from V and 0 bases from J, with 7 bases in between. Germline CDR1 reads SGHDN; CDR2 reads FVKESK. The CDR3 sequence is CASSQGTFSGNTIYF. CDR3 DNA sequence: TGTGCCAGCAGCCAAGGGACGTTCTCTGGAAACACCATATATTTT.